The next 28 T cell receptor beta chains were all read from a single sample in a study of T-cell reconstitution after alpha-beta-depleted transplantation in children. A library of TCRbeta sequences, prepared with unique molecular identifiers, was generated. TCRdb fed the PCR reads into MiXCR, producing one record per CDR3 protein. The sample records hundreds of thousands of distinct CDR3 sequences, 16% being singletons. The sample here was PBMCs from the stem cell graft donor, taken from the stem cell graft. These receptor sequences come from a human donor who donated a stem cell graft to a child with acute myeloid leukemia.

V is TRBV6-1 and J is TRBJ1-4, with D perhaps TRBD1 (6 bases). Germline lookup yields CDR1 MNHNS and CDR2 SASEGT. V shed 6 bases and J shed 8 bases, with 22 bases lying between them. This CDR3 has 16 residues. CDR3 sequence (DNA): TGTGCCAGCAGAATAGGGCACAGGGCGGAGGGGGAAAAACTGTTTTTT. It codes for CASRIGHRAEGEKLFF.

This clonotype was seen a handful of times. The V and J genes are TRBV4-3 and TRBJ2-7, with TRBD1 matching over 9 bases. This CDR3 contains 15 residues. Germline CDR1 is LGHNA and CDR2 is YSLEER. Trimming at V came to 1 base and at J to 1 base, leaving 2 bases not matched to a gene. CDR3 sequence reads: CASSQAQGASYEQYF. The CDR3, as DNA: TGCGCCAGCAGCCAAGCACAGGGGGCGTCCTACGAGCAGTACTTC.

The chain has TRBV5-1 and TRBJ2-1, with 9 nucleotides matching TRBD1. This CDR3 spans 15 amino acids. J was trimmed by 10 bases and V by 0 bases; bases with no gene match: 8. The germline V gene encodes CDR1 SGHRS and CDR2 YFSETQ. The CDR3: CASSLAATGGEEQFF. Written as DNA, the CDR3 is TGCGCCAGCAGCTTGGCCGCGACAGGGGGGGAAGAGCAGTTCTTC.

The chain has TRBV7-2 and TRBJ2-7; no definite D call. Germline V lookup: CDR1 SGHTA, CDR2 FQGNSA. V was clipped by 1 base and J by 7 bases, with 11 bases between them. CDR3 length: 13 amino acids. The CDR3 sequence: CASSLVERSEQYF. CDR3 DNA sequence: TGTGCCAGCAGCTTAGTAGAAAGATCTGAGCAGTACTTC.

This clonotype was seen a few times. V is TRBV24-1 and J is TRBJ2-3, with D unresolved. Between the trimmed V and J ends, which lost 4 bases and 0 bases, there was a span of 13 bases. CDR3 length: 16 amino acids. CDR1 and CDR2 (germline): KGHDR, SFDVKD. CDR3 nucleotides: TGTGCCACCAGTGACGCGGAGCGATCTAGCACAGATACGCAGTATTTT. Its translation: CATSDAERSSTDTQYF.

This clonotype appeared a few times. V gene TRBV12-3 or TRBV12-4 combines with J gene TRBJ1-1; no clear D gene. Between the trimmed V and J ends, which lost 2 bases and 5 bases, there was a span of 12 bases. The CDR3 sequence is 14 residues long. Here the CDR3 DNA reads TGTGCCAGCAGTTTAATAGGGAAAAGGACTGAAGCTTTCTTT. It yields the protein CASSLIGKRTEAFF.

This clonotype was detected only a few times. The chain combines TRBV7-9 with TRBJ2-1; TRBD1 might be the D (5 bases). Trimming cost V 3 bases and J 7 bases, with 13 bases left between them. CDR1 and CDR2 from the germline V gene are SEHNR and FQNEAQ (reference sequence). CDR3 length: 14 residues. For the CDR3, the DNA is TGTGCCAGCAGCTTGCAGGGTGCTAAAAATGAGCAGTTCTTC. It yields the protein CASSLQGAKNEQFF.

This clonotype showed up many times. The rearrangement uses TRBV20-1 and TRBJ2-1; 10 nucleotides match TRBD1. V gave up 4 bases and J gave up 7 bases; unmatched junction bases: 4. Germline assignment: CDR1 DFQATT and CDR2 SNEGSKA (reference sequence). The CDR3 covers 13 residues. This CDR3 reads CSAKGQGSNEQFF. The CDR3 DNA is TGCAGTGCTAAGGGACAGGGGTCAAATGAGCAGTTCTTC.

This clonotype was seen a handful of times. The J gene is TRBJ2-7, the V gene TRBV6-5; 9 positions agree with TRBD1. The CDR3 has 17 residues. Per germline, CDR1 MNHEY and CDR2 SVGAGI. V shed 1 base, J shed 1 base, and the junction held 8 bases outside the gene matches. DNA of the CDR3: TGTGCCAGCAGTTACTACGGACAGGGGCCATCGTCCTACGAGCAGTACTTC. Translation: CASSYYGQGPSSYEQYF.

This clonotype has more than one count but fewer than ten. The gene calls are TRBV7-9 and TRBJ1-2; TRBD1 aligns across 7 bases. J lost 1 base, V lost 5 bases, and 10 bases had no gene match. Germline values: CDR1 SEHNR, CDR2 FQNEAQ (reference sequence). This CDR3 has 16 amino acids. The DNA for the CDR3 is TGTGCCAGCAGCGATACCGACAGGGCGCATAACTATGGCTACACCTTC. Protein: CASSDTDRAHNYGYTF.

The sample holds many counts of this clonotype. This chain uses TRBV7-2 with TRBJ1-5, with a weak D call TRBD1 (5 bases). V gave up 6 bases and J gave up 2 bases, with 8 bases separating them. Germline CDR1 SGHTA, CDR2 FQGNSA. This CDR3 is 13 amino acids long. CDR3 amino acids: CASSSRGNQPQHF. CDR3 sequence (DNA): TGTGCCAGCAGTAGCAGGGGCAATCAGCCCCAGCATTTT.

This clonotype was detected a few times. The rearrangement uses TRBV9 and TRBJ1-1; D unresolved. Trimming took 3 bases from V and 7 from J, leaving 13 bases between them. The V gene's germline CDR1 is SGDLS and CDR2 YYNGEE. CDR3 size: 13 residues. CDR3 in DNA: TGTGCCAGCAGCGGAACAGAATTGGGTGAAGCTTTCTTT. Protein sequence: CASSGTELGEAFF.

This chain links TRBV20-1 with TRBJ2-2, with D perhaps matching TRBD1 (7 bases). CDR1 and CDR2 (germline): DFQATT, SNEGSKA (reference sequence). The V end was cut by 0 bases, the J end by 3 bases, with 26 bases between. This CDR3 is built from 20 residues. This chain's CDR3 is CSARDGGGLPGGTYTGELFF. The CDR3 DNA reads as TGCAGTGCTAGAGACGGGGGTGGCTTGCCAGGGGGTACCTACACCGGGGAGCTGTTTTTT.

This clonotype was counted at least ten times. This sequence joins TRBV6-1 and TRBJ1-1; D gene unclear. V was pared by 1 base and J by 5 bases, with 2 bases between. The germline V gene encodes CDR1 MNHNS and CDR2 SASEGT. The CDR3 runs to 11 residues. CDR3 nucleotides: TGTGCCAGCAGTGAAGTGACTGAAGCTTTCTTT. Protein sequence: CASSEVTEAFF.

The sample holds a few counts of this clonotype. The gene calls are TRBV29-1 and TRBJ1-2; possibly TRBD1 for D (6 bases). Trimming removed 4 bases from V and 6 bases from J, with 15 bases in between. The CDR3 length is 13 residues. Germline CDR1 and CDR2: SQVTM and ANQGSEA. The CDR3 DNA sequence: TGCAGCGTTGTCCGGGACACCCGCAATGGCTACACCTTC. This sequence encodes CSVVRDTRNGYTF.

This clonotype was observed many times. The rearrangement uses TRBV20-1 and TRBJ1-1; D is possibly TRBD1 (6 bases). The CDR3 spans 13 residues. V lost 6 bases to trimming and J lost 4 bases, with 15 bases between them. The germline V gene encodes CDR1 DFQATT and CDR2 SNEGSKA (reference sequence). CDR3 DNA sequence: TGCAGTGCCGAGGGGGGGAAGGGCACTGAAGCTTTCTTT. Residues: CSAEGGKGTEAFF.

The chain recombines TRBV6-5 with TRBJ1-2, with unresolved D. The CDR3 runs 15 residues. The V end was cut by 0 bases, the J end by 6 bases, with 14 bases between. Germline loops: CDR1 MNHEY, CDR2 SVGAGI. The CDR3 nucleotides read TGTGCCAGCAGTTACTCTCTAGAGCGGGCAAATGGCTACACCTTC. This encodes CASSYSLERANGYTF.

This chain joins TRBV12-3 or TRBV12-4 and TRBJ2-5; tentatively, D is TRBD1 or TRBD2 (7 bases each). V was cut by 5 bases and J by 2 bases, with 12 bases left in between. CDR3 length: 14 residues. The CDR3 DNA sequence: TGTGCCAGCAGTGACCAGGGGGGGCAAGAGACCCAGTACTTC. Translated, it gives CASSDQGGQETQYF.

This clonotype was seen only a few times. The V gene is TRBV9, the J gene TRBJ2-7; TRBD1 aligns across 8 bases. Germline assignment: CDR1 SGDLS and CDR2 YYNGEE. With V trimmed by 0 bases and J by 6 bases, 2 bases remained unmatched. The CDR3 has 13 residues. CDR3 nucleotides: TGTGCCAGCAGCGTAGGGACAGGGAGCGAGCAGTACTTC. This sequence encodes CASSVGTGSEQYF.

The chain uses TRBV7-2 and TRBJ1-4, with TRBD1 matching over 9 bases. Germline CDR1 SGHTA, CDR2 FQGNSA. V was pared by 5 bases and J by 4 bases, with 5 bases of the junction left unmatched. CDR3 length equals 15 residues. CDR3 residues: CASSQNRGLNEKLFF. For the CDR3, the DNA is TGTGCCAGCAGCCAAAACAGGGGGCTTAATGAAAAACTGTTTTTT.

As concerns this clonotype: This sequence may be a read error, since a much larger clone differs from it by one base. The chain couples TRBV15 to TRBJ2-7; D ambiguous. The germline gives CDR1 LNHNV, CDR2 YYDKDF (reference sequence). The CDR3 runs to 13 residues. The CDR3 coding sequence is TGTGCCACCAGAAGAGATCCCAGGTACGAGCAGTACTTC. This translates into CATRRDPRYEQYF.

The chain is built from TRBV7-2 and TRBJ2-7, with 11 bases identical to TRBD2. V was clipped by 0 bases and J by 6 bases; unmatched bases: 7. The CDR3 is made up of 16 amino acids. From germline, CDR1 is SGHTA and CDR2 FQGNSA. The CDR3 DNA is TGTGCCAGCAGCTTAGCACCTAGCGGGGGGCAGGGCGAGCAGTACTTC. Translation: CASSLAPSGGQGEQYF.

This clonotype was seen only a few times. V and J are TRBV20-1 and TRBJ2-7; 9 bases are a match to TRBD1. With V trimmed by 5 bases and J by 5 bases, 7 bases remained unmatched. Germline CDR1 reads DFQATT; CDR2 reads SNEGSKA (reference sequence). The CDR3 contains 13 residues. In DNA, the CDR3 is TGCAGTGCTCGACAGGGGGGCAGGGACGAGCAGTACTTC. Amino acid sequence: CSARQGGRDEQYF.

This chain links TRBV4-3 with TRBJ2-3, with 7 bases that match TRBD1. The length of the CDR3 is 16 residues. Germline CDR1 reads LGHNA; CDR2 reads YSLEER. J lost 2 bases, V lost 2 bases, and 7 bases had no gene match. CDR3 DNA sequence: TGCGCCAGCAGCCAATCCTCAGGGGGTGCCACAGATACGCAGTATTTT. Protein product: CASSQSSGGATDTQYF.

The chain has TRBV9 and TRBJ2-7; D might be TRBD2 (6 bases). The CDR3 has 19 residues. Trimming stripped 0 bases from V and 7 bases from J, with 29 bases between. The germline V gene has CDR1 SGDLS and CDR2 YYNGEE. CDR3 region: CASSVEDLDYSGIRVEQYF. CDR3 sequence (DNA): TGTGCCAGCAGCGTAGAAGATCTGGACTATTCGGGAATACGAGTGGAGCAGTACTTC.

CDR3 region: CASSLRSGNQPQHF. CDR3 DNA: TGTGCCAGCAGCTTACGGTCGGGCAATCAGCCCCAGCATTTT. The chain is built from TRBV5-5 and TRBJ1-5; no clear D. The germline CDR1 and CDR2 sequences are SGHKS and YYEKEE (reference sequence). The CDR3 is 14 residues long. The V gene lost 2 bases and the J gene lost 2 bases, with 8 bases spanning the gap. Complete variable domain (other parts from reference TRBV5-5 and TRBJ1-5): DAGVTQSPTHLIKTRGQQVTLRCSPISGHKSVSWYQQVLGQGPQFIFQYYEKEERGRGNFPDRFSARQFPNYSSELNVNALLLGDSALYLCASSLRSGNQPQHFGDGTRLSIL.

This clonotype was seen ten or more times. The V and J genes are TRBV20-1 and TRBJ2-2, with TRBD1 as a possible D gene (7 bases). Germline V gene sequence: CDR1 DFQATT, CDR2 SNEGSKA (reference sequence). The V gene lost 6 bases and the J gene lost 0 bases, with 14 bases spanning the gap. The CDR3 has 15 amino acids. The CDR3 sequence is CSARGGTANTGELFF. The DNA of the CDR3 is TGCAGTGCAAGGGGCGGGACAGCGAACACCGGGGAGCTGTTTTTT.

This clonotype occurred many times. This chain uses TRBV7-2 with TRBJ2-5; possibly TRBD2 for D (6 bases). The CDR3 has 14 residues. Trimming left V 0 bases short and J 5 bases short, with 10 bases between. Germline CDR1 SGHTA, CDR2 FQGNSA. The CDR3 region is CASSLAGGDETQYF. CDR3 DNA: TGTGCCAGCAGCTTAGCGGGGGGAGATGAGACCCAGTACTTC.